The clone carrying this TCR beta chain was detected only once. Its antigen is undetermined. The CDR3 is made up of 15 amino acids. The data are from a study of blood T cells in healthy people across ages. Findings and caveats of the study: The long-lived group displayed more naive CD4+ cells, plus higher diversity, than the aged donors did. Correlation between TCR beta diversity and naive T cell percentage was strong.

Using a J-beta primer mix together with a sample-barcoded 5' primer, a second PCR was run for about 6 to 12 cycles. Every molecule of cDNA carried a tag from a template-switch adaptor with 12 random nucleotides. TCRdb used MiXCR to reprocess the 5' RACE reads, holding one entry per CDR3 protein. Of around 1,000,000 distinct CDR3 sequences listed, around 25% were seen once; the top ten hold less than 0.75%. The sample was also reused in another study, on T cells of mothers and their children. As that report states: Related and unrelated pairs show similar shaping of TCR recombination output by thymic selection.

This chain joins TRBV12-3 or TRBV12-4 and TRBJ2-7; D perhaps matches TRBD2 (6 bases). The J call may not be correct, given that the DNA end is closer to TRBJ2-5. Sequencing used blood. The source of this sequence is a girl aged 2-10 years in good health. CDR3 protein: CASRFTRDSQETQYF. In nucleotides, the CDR3 is TGTGCCAGCAGATTCACCCGGGACTCGCAAGAGACCCAGTACTTC.